These 10 T cell receptor beta chains were all obtained from the same sample, sequenced in a study of T cells in Graves' hyperthyroidism and ophthalmopathy (dated by TCRdb to the late 2010s). The receptor library was made with multiplex PCR. TCRdb lists the instrument as Illumina HiSeq 2000. The TCR beta CDR3 regions were amplified from the RNA transcripts. The TCR CDR3 was subjected to a first round of RT-PCR using the HTBI primer set and the Qiagen OneStep RT-PCR kit. TCRdb cleaned the public reads at Q25 with fastp, built clones with MiXCR and kept in-frame beta chains. Records with the same CDR3 protein are collapsed into one entry carrying the most frequent genes and DNA. The sample table shows under 350,000 distinct CDR3 sequences, and around 15% are seen once. About 50% of the sample rests with the top ten. Sequences were obtained from blood. The receptors here all came from a woman aged 60-75 years with Graves' ophthalmopathy.

The rearrangement uses TRBV2 and TRBJ2-1; 8 bases are shared with TRBD2. CDR1 is SNHLY, CDR2 FYNNEI, per germline. The trim removed 6 bases at V and 0 bases at J, leaving 4 bases unmatched. The CDR3 totals 15 residues. CDR3 DNA sequence: TGTGCCAGCAGACGCGGGACTAGCTCCTACAATGAGCAGTTCTTC. Its translation: CASRRGTSSYNEQFF.

The sample holds a few counts of this clonotype. In DNA form, the CDR3 reads TGTGCCAGCAGGCCTCAGGGGAGCTCCTACGAGCAGTACTTC. Its protein is CASRPQGSSYEQYF. The rearrangement links TRBV12-3 or TRBV12-4 to TRBJ2-7; maybe TRBD1 (6 bases). V lost 6 bases and J 0 bases, leaving 12 bases between the germline ends. The CDR3 loop spans 14 amino acids.

This chain links TRBV7-3 with TRBJ1-4; 7 bases agree with TRBD1. Germline V gene lookup returns CDR1 SGHTA and CDR2 FQGTGA. Trimming cost V 10 bases and J 5 bases; bases outside gene matches: 7. The length of the CDR3 is 13 residues. The CDR3 protein is CAIRTGRNEKLFF. DNA of the CDR3: TGTGCCATTCGGACAGGAAGAAATGAAAAACTGTTTTTT.

J is TRBJ1-1 and V is TRBV2; 11 bases align to TRBD1. The CDR3 is made up of 15 amino acids. J gave up 4 bases and V 2 bases, and 3 bases lay outside the gene matches. Germline lookup yields CDR1 SNHLY and CDR2 FYNNEI. In DNA, the CDR3 is TGTGCCAGCAGTGAATTCGGGACAGGGGGCACTGAAGCTTTCTTT. It encodes CASSEFGTGGTEAFF.

This clonotype was counted at least ten times. CDR3 sequence (DNA): TGTGCCAGCAGTTACCTCACAGGGGACCATCCCTACGAGCAGTACTTC. This codes for CASSYLTGDHPYEQYF. V usage is TRBV6-5 and J usage is TRBJ2-7; TRBD1 matches at 7 bases. V shed 2 bases, J shed 2 bases, and the junction held 9 bases outside the gene matches. This CDR3 is built from 16 residues. Germline CDR1 is MNHEY and CDR2 is SVGAGI.

This clonotype was seen at least ten times. The chain joins TRBV11-2 to TRBJ2-1, with a tentative D call TRBD1 (6 bases). The CDR3 runs to 13 residues. Germline values: CDR1 SGHAT, CDR2 FQNNGV. V gave up 5 bases and J gave up 5 bases, with 10 bases separating them. CDR3: CASSADRNNEQFF. CDR3 sequence (DNA): TGTGCCAGCAGCGCAGACAGGAACAATGAGCAGTTCTTC. The whole variable domain, remainder taken from reference TRBV11-2 and TRBJ2-1, is EAGVAQSPRYKIIEKRQSVAFWCNPISGHATLYWYQQILGQGPKLLIQFQNNGVVDDSQLPKDRFSAERLKGVDSTLKIQPAKLEDSAVYLCASSADRNNEQFFGPGTRLTVL.

This clonotype was detected many times. The chain has TRBV28 and TRBJ2-4; D gene ambiguous. The ends were cut back, 6 bases at V and 9 bases at J, with 18 bases in the middle. This CDR3 has 14 residues. The germline V gene encodes CDR1 MDHEN and CDR2 SYDVKM. The CDR3: CASSSPLGGSIQYF. The CDR3 bases are TGTGCCAGCAGCTCCCCTCTCGGCGGCTCCATTCAGTACTTC.

The chain links TRBV15 to TRBJ2-7; tentative D call: TRBD1 (5 bases). CDR1 is LNHNV, CDR2 YYDKDF, per germline (reference sequence). The ends were cut back, 1 base at V and 6 bases at J, with 22 bases in the middle. The CDR3 consists of 17 residues. CDR3 region: CATSRVWGALNESEQYF. The CDR3 DNA sequence: TGTGCCACCAGCAGAGTTTGGGGCGCGTTGAATGAGAGCGAGCAGTACTTC.

This clonotype was observed many times. The chain employs TRBV5-6 and TRBJ1-2; D is unresolved. CDR3 length: 14 amino acids. CDR1 and CDR2 from the germline V gene are SGHDT and YYEEEE. The germline V and J ends were trimmed by 1 base and 5 bases, with 12 bases remaining between them. The CDR3 sequence: CASSLLGLVYGYTF. The CDR3 DNA is TGTGCCAGCAGCTTGTTAGGACTTGTTTATGGCTACACCTTC.

This clonotype was detected ten times or more. CDR3 DNA: TGTGCCAGCAGCTTCTCGGACAGGGCCCAAGAGACCCAGTACTTC. Translated: CASSFSDRAQETQYF. This chain links TRBV27 with TRBJ2-5, with 8 bases that match TRBD1. This CDR3 spans 15 amino acids. Trimming took 6 bases from V and 1 from J; bases not matched to a gene: 7. The germline gives CDR1 MNHEY, CDR2 SMNVEV (reference sequence).